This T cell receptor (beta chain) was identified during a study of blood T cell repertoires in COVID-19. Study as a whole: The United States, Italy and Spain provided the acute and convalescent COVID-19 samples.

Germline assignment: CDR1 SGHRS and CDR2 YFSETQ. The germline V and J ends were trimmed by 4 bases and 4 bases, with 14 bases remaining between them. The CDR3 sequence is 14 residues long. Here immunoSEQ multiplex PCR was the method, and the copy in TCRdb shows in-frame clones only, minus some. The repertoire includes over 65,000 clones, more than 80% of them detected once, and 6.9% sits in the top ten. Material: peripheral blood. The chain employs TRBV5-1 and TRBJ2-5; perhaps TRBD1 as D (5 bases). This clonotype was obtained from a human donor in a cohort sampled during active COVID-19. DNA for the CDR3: TGCGCCAGCAGCGCAGGGCCCGCCGGAGAGACCCAGTACTTC. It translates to CASSAGPAGETQYF.